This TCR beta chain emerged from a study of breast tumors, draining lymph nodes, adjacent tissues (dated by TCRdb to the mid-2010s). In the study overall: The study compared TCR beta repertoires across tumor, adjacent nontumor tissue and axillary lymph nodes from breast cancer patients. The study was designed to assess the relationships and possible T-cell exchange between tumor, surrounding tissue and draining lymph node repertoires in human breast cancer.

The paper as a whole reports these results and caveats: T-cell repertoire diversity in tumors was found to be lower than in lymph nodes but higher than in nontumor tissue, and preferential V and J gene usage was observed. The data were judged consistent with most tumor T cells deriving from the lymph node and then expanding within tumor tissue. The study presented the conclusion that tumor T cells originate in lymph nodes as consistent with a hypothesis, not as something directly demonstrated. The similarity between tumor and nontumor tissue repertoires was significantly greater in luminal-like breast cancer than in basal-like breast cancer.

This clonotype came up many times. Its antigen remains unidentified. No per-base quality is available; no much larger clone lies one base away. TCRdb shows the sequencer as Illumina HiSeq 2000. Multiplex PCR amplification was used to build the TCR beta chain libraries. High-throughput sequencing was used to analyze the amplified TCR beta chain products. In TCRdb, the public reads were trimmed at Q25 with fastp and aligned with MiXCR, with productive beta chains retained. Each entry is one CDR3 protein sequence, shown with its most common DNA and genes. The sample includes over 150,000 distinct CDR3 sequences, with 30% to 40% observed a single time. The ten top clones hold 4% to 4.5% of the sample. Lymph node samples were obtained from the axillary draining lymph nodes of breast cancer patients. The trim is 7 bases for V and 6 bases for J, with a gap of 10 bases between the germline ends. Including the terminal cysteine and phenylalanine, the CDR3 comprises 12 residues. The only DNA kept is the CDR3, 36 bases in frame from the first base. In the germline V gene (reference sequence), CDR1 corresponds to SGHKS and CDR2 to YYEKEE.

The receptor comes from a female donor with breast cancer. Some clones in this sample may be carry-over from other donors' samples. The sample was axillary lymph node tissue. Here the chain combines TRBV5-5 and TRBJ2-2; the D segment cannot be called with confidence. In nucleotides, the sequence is TGTGCCAGCGGCCAATACGCCGGGGAGCTGTTTTTT. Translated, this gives CASGQYAGELFF.